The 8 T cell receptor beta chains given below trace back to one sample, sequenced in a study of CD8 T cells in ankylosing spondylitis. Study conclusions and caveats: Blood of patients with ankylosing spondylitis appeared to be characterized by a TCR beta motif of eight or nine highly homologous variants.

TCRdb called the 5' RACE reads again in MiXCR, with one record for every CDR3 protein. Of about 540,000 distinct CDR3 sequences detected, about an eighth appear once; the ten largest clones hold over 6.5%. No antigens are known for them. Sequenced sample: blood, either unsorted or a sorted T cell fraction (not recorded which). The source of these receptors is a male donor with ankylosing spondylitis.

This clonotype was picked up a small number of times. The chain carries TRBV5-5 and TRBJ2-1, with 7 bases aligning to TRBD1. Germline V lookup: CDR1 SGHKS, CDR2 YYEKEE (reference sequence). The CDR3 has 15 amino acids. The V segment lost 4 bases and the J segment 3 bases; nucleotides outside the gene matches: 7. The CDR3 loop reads CASSPLDRIYNEQFF. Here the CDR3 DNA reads TGTGCCAGCAGCCCGCTGGACAGGATCTACAATGAGCAGTTCTTC.

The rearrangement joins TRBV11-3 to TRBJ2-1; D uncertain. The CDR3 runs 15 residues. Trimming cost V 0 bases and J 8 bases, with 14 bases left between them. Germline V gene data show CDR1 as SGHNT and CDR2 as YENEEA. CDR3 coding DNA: TGTGCCAGCAGCTTAGATCGGCGGTCTCACGATGAGCAGTTCTTC. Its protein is CASSLDRRSHDEQFF.

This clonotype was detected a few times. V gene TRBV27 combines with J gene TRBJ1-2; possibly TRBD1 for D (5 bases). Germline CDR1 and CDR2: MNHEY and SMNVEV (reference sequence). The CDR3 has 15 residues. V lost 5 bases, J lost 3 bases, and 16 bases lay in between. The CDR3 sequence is CASSEYGGLDYGYTF. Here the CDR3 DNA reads TGTGCCAGCAGTGAATACGGGGGGTTGGACTATGGCTACACCTTC.

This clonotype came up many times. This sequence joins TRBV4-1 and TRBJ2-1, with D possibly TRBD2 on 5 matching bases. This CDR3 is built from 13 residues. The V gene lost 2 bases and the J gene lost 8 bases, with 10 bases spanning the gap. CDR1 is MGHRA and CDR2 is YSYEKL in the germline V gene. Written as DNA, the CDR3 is TGCGCCAGCAGCCAATCCACGGGGTATGAGCAGTTCTTC. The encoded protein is CASSQSTGYEQFF.

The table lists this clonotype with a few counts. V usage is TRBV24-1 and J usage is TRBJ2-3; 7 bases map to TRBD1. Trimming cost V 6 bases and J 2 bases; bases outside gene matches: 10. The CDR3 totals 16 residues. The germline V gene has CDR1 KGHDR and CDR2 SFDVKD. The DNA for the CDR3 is TGTGCCACCAGTCGCAGTCCGGGACAGATCACAGATACGCAGTATTTT. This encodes CATSRSPGQITDTQYF.

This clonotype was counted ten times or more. The DNA of the CDR3 is TGTGCCATCGGACAGTCCTACGAGCAGTACGTC. Translation: CAIGQSYEQYV. The chain recombines TRBV10-3 with TRBJ2-7; D possibly corresponds to TRBD1 (6 bases). The V end was cut by 8 bases, the J end by 1 base, with 6 bases between. This CDR3 has 11 amino acids. Germline values: CDR1 ENHRY, CDR2 SYGVKD.

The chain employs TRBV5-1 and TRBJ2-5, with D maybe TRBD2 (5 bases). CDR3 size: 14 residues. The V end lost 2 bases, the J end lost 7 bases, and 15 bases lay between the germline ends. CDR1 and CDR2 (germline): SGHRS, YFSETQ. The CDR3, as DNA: TGCGCCAGCAGCTTTAGCGACCCTGAGGTGACCCAGTACTTC. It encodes CASSFSDPEVTQYF.

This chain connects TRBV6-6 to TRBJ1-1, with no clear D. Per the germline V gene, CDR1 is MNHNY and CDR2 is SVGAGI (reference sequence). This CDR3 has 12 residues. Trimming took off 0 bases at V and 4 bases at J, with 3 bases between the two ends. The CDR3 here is CASSYSATEAFF. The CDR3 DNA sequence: TGTGCCAGCAGTTACTCGGCCACTGAAGCTTTCTTT.